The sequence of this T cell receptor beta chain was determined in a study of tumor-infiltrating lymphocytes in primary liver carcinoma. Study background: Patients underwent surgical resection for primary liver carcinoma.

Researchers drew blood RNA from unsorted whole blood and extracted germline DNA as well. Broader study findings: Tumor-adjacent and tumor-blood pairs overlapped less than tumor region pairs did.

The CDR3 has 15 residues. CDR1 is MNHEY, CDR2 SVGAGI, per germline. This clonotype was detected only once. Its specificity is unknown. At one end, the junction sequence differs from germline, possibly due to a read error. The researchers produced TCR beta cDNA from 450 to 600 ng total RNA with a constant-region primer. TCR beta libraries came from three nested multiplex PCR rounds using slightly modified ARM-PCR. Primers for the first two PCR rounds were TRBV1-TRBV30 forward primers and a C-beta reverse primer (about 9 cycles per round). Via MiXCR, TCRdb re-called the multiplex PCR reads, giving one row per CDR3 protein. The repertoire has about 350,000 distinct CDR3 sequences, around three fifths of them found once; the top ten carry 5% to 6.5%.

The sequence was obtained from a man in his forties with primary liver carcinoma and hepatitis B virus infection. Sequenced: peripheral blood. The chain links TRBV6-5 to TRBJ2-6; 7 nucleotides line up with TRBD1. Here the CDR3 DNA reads TGTTCCAGCAGTCGACAGGGTGCTGGGGCCAACGTCTTGACTTTC. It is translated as CSSSRQGAGANVLTF.